What follows describes a single TCR beta chain. Its target is unknown. CDR1 is SGHTA, CDR2 FQGNSA, per germline. The V and J ends lost 3 bases and 4 bases respectively, with 15 bases between them. This CDR3 comprises 15 residues. These data are taken from a study of shared clonotypes between healthy human individuals. Every immunoSEQ plate was one replicate of a subset's evenly spread DNA. Profiled with immunoSEQ multiplex PCR; TCRdb holds only in-frame clones, not every one. This sample has over 400,000 clones, with approximately 81% found just once. Study-level findings and limits: An anticipated effect of sequencing depth on clonotype sharing among donors was recognized.

This receptor was identified in a woman aged 40 to 49 in good health. Some clones in this sample may be carry-over from other donors' samples. The chain carries TRBV7-2 and TRBJ1-2, with a weak D call TRBD1 (5 bases). The sequenced sample was PBMCs. The CDR3 reads CASSLGGPPGYGYTF. Written as DNA, the CDR3 is TGTGCCAGCAGCTTGGGGGGACCTCCGGGCTATGGCTACACCTTC.